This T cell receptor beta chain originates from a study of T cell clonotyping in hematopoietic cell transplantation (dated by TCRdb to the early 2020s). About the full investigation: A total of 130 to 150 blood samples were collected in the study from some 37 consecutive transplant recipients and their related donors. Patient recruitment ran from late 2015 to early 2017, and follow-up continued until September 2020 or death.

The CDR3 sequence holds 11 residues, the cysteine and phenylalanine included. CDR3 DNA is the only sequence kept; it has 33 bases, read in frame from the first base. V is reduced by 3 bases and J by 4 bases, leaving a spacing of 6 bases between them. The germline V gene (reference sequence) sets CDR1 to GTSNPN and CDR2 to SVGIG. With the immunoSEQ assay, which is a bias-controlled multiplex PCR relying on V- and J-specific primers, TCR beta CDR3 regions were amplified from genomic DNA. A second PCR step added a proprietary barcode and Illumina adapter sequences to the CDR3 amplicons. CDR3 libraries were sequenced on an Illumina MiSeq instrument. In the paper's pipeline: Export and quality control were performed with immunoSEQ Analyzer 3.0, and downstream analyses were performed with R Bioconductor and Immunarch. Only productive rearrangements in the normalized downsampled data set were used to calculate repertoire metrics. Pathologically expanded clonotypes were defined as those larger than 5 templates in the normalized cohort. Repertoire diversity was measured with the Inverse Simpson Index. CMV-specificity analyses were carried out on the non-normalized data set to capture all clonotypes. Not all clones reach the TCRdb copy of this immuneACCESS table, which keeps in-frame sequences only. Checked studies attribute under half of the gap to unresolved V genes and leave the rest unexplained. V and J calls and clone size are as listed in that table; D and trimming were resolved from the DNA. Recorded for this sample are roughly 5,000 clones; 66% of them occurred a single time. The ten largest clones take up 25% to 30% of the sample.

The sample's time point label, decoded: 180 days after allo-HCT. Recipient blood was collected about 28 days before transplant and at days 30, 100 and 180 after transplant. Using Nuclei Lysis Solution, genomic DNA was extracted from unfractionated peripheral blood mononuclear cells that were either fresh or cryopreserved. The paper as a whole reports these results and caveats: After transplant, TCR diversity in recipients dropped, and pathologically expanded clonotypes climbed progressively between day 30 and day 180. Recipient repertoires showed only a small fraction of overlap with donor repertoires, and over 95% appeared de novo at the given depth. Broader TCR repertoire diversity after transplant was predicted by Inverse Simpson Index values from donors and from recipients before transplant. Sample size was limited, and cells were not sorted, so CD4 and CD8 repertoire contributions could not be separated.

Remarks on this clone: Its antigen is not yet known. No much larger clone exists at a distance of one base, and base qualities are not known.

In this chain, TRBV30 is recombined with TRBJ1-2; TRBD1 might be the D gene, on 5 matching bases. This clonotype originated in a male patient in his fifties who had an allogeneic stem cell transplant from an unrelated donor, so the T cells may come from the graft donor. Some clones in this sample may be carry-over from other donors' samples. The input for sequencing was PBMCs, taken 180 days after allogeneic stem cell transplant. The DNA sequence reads TGTGCCTGGAGGACAGCCTATGGCTACACCTTC. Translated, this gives CAWRTAYGYTF. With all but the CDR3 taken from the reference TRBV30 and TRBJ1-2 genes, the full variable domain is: SQTIHQWPATLVQPVGSPLSLECTVEGTSNPNLYWYRQAAGRGLQLLFYSVGIGQISSEVPQNLSASRPQDRQFILSSKKLLLSDSGFYLCAWRTAYGYTFGSGTRLTVV.